In this sample, the clone carrying this TCR beta chain turned up a few times. Its cognate antigen is unknown. TCRdb re-called the RT-PCR reads with MiXCR, one entry per CDR3 protein. The data contain 450,000 to 600,000 distinct CDR3 sequences, about 15% of them singletons. The source of the sample is a study of response to subunit inactivated influenza vaccine. Study conclusions and caveats: It was suggested by the authors that few new T cells are recruited by each seasonal influenza vaccination.

V shed 5 bases and J shed 0 bases, with 18 bases lying between them. Germline V gives CDR1 SGHKS, CDR2 YYEKEE (reference sequence). The CDR3 is made up of 17 amino acids. This chain links TRBV5-5 with TRBJ1-3; D is uncertain. Here the sequenced sample was CD4+ T cells sorted from PBMCs, taken less than 25 months after vaccination. This clonotype originated in a man in his fifties or sixties who received an inactivated influenza vaccine. This CDR3 reads CASSPEVQLTSGNTIYF. For the CDR3, the DNA is TGTGCCAGCAGTCCCGAGGTTCAACTGACCTCTGGAAACACCATATATTTT.